This T cell receptor beta chain emerged from a study of cytomegalovirus exposure and HLA in healthy donors. PCR was performed using 60 Vbeta and 13 Jbeta primers. Assay used: immunoSEQ multiplex PCR; TCRdb lists only in-frame clones, some missing. The sample lists around 120,000 clones, about 80% seen once, with roughly 1.9% in the top ten. V dropped 1 base and J dropped 4; count of bases not matched to a gene: 4. CDR3 length equals 16 residues. Germline CDR1 and CDR2: SGHTA and FQGNSA. The origin of this receptor is a woman in her forties or fifties in good health and CMV-seronegative. Sequencing was performed on PBMCs. This chain connects TRBV7-2 to TRBJ2-3; 11 nucleotides line up with TRBD2. The CDR3 DNA is TGTGCCAGCAGCTTAGGGGGTAGCGGGGGGGCAGATACGCAGTATTTT. As protein: CASSLGGSGGADTQYF.